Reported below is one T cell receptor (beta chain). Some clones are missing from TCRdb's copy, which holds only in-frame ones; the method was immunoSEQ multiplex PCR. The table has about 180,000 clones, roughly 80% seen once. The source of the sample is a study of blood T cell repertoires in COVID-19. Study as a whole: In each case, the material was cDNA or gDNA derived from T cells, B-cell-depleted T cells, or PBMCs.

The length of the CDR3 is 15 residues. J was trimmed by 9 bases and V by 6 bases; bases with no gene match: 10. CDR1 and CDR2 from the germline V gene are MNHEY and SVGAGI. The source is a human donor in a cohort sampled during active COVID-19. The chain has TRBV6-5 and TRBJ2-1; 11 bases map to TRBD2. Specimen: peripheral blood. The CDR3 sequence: CASRLAGGRDLEQFF. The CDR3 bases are TGTGCCAGCAGATTAGCGGGAGGGAGGGATCTTGAGCAGTTCTTC.